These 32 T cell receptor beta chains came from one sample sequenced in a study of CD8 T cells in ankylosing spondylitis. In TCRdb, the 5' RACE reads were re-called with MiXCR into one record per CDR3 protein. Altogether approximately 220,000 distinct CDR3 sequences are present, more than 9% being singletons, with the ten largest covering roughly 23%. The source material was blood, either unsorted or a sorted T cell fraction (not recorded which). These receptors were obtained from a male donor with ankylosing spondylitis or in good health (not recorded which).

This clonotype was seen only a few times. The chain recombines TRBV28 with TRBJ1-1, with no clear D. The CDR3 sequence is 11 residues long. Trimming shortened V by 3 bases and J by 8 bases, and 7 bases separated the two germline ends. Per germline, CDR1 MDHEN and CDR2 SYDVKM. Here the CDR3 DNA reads TGTGCCAGCAGTTTTCATCAGGAAGCTTTCTTT. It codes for CASSFHQEAFF.

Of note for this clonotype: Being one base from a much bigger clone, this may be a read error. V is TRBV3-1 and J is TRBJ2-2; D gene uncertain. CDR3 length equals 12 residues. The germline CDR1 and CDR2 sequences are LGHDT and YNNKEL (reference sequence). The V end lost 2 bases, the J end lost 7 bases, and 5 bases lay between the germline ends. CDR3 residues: CASSQRVGELFF. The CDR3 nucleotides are TGTGCCAGCAGCCAAAGGGTCGGGGAGCTGTTTTTT.

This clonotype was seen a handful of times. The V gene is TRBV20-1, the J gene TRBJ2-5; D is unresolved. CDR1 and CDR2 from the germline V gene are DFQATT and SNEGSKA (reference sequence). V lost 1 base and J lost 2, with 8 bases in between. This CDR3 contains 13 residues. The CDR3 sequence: CSARGRRQETQYF. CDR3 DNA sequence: TGCAGTGCTAGAGGCAGGCGACAAGAGACCCAGTACTTC.

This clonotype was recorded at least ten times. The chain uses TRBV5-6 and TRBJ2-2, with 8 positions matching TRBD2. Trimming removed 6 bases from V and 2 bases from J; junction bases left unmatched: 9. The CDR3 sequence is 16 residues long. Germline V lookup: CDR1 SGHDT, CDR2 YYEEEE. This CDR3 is CASTSWSGGNTGELFF. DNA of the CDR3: TGTGCCAGCACCTCCTGGAGCGGGGGCAACACCGGGGAGCTGTTTTTT.

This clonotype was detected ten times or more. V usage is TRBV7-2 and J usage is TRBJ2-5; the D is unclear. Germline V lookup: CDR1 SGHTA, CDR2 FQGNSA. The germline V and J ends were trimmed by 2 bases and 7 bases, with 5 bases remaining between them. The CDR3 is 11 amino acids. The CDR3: CASSLYGTQYF. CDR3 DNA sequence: TGTGCCAGCAGCTTATACGGGACCCAGTACTTC.

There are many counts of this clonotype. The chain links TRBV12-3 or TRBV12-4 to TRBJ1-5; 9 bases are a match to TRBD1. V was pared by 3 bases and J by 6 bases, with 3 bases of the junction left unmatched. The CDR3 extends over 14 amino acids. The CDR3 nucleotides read TGTGCCAGCAGTTTGGGACAGGGAGGTCAGCCCCAGCATTTT. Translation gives CASSLGQGGQPQHF.

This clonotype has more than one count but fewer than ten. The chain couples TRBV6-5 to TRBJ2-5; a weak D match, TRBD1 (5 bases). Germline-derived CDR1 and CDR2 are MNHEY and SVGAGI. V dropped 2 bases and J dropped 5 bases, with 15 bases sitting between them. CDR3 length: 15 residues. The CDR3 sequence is CASSYPQGTVETQYF. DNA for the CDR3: TGTGCCAGCAGTTACCCGCAGGGTACGGTTGAGACCCAGTACTTC.

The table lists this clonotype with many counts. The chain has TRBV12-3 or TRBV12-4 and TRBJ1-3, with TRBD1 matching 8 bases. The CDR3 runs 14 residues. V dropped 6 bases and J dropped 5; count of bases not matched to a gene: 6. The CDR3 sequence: CASSQTGVRNTIYF. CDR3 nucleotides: TGTGCCAGCAGCCAGACAGGGGTGAGAAACACCATATATTTT.

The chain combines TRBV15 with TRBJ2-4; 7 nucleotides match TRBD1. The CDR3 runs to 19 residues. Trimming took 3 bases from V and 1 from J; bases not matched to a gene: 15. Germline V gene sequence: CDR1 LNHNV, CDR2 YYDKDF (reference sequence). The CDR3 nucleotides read TGTGCCACCAGCAGGGATGGAGCGACAGGGAAGGGGGCCAAAAACATTCAGTACTTC. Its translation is CATSRDGATGKGAKNIQYF.

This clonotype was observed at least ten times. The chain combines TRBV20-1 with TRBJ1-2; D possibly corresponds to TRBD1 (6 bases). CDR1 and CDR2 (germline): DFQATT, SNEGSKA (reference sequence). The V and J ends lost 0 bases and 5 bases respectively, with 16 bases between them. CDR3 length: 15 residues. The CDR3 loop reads CSARDRAGAHYGYTF. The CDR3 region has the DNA TGCAGTGCTAGAGATCGGGCAGGGGCGCATTATGGCTACACCTTC.

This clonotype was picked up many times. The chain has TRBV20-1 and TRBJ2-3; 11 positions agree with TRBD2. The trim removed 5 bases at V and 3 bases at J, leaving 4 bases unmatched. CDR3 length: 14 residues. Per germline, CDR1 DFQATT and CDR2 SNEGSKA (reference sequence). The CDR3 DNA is TGCAGTGCTGAGGGACTAGCGGCTACAGATACGCAGTATTTT. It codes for CSAEGLAATDTQYF.

The chain's CDR3 is CAISVQSGEADTQYF. The CDR3 region has the DNA TGTGCCATCAGTGTGCAATCCGGGGAGGCAGATACGCAGTATTTT. This sequence joins TRBV10-3 and TRBJ2-3, with D maybe TRBD2 (6 bases). Trimming stripped 4 bases from V and 4 bases from J, with 15 bases between. Germline V gene data show CDR1 as ENHRY and CDR2 as SYGVKD. The CDR3 has 15 residues.

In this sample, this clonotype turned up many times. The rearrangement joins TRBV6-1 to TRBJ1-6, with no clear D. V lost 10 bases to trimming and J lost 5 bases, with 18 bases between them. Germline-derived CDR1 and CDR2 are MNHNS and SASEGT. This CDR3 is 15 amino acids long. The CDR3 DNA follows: TGTGCCACCTCTACGGAGGATTTTGATAATTCACCCCTCCACTTT. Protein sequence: CATSTEDFDNSPLHF.

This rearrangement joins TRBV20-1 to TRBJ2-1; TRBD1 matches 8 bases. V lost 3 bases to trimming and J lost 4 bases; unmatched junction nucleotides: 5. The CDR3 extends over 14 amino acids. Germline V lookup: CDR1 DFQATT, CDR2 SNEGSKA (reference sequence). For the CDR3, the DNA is TGCAGTGCTAGTGGACAGGGAATATACAATGAGCAGTTCTTC. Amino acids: CSASGQGIYNEQFF.

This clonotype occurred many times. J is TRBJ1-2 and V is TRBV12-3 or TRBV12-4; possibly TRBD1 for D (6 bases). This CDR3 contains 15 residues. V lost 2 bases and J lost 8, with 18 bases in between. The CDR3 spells CASSLQGIGAEGYTF. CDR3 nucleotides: TGTGCCAGCAGTTTACAGGGGATCGGGGCAGAGGGCTACACCTTC.

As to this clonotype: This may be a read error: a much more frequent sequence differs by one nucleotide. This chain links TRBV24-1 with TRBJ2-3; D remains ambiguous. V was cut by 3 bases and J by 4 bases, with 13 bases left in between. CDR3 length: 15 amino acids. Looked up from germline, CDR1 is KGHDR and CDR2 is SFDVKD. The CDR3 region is CATSDPSQAPDTQYF. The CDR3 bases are TGTGCCACCAGTGATCCGTCGCAGGCCCCAGATACGCAGTATTTT.

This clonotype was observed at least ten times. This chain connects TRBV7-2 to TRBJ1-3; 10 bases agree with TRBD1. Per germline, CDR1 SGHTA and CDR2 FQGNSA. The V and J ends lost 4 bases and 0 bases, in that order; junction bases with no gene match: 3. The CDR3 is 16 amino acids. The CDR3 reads CASSWGQGYSGNTIYF. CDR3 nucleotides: TGTGCCAGCAGCTGGGGACAGGGGTACTCTGGAAACACCATATATTTT.

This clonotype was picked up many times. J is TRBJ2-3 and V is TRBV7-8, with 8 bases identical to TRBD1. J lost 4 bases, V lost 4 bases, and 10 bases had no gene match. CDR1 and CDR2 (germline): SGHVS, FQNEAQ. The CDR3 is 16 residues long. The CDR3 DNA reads TGTGCCAGCAGCTCCTTTGGGGCAGGGGGCGCAGATACGCAGTATTTT. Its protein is CASSSFGAGGADTQYF.

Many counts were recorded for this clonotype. This CDR3 reads CASSFGQGGGTNTGELFF. DNA of the CDR3: TGTGCCAGCAGCTTCGGACAGGGTGGGGGAACGAACACCGGGGAGCTGTTTTTT. The chain links TRBV11-1 to TRBJ2-2; 8 bases map to TRBD1. J gave up 0 bases and V 3 bases, and 9 bases lay outside the gene matches. CDR1 and CDR2 from the germline V gene are SGHAT and FQDESV (reference sequence). The CDR3 spans 18 residues. The entire variable domain, with the rest obtained from reference TRBV11-1 and TRBJ2-2, is as follows: EAEVAQSPRYKITEKSQAVAFWCDPISGHATLYWYRQILGQGPELLVQFQDESVVDDSQLPKDRFSAERLKGVDSTLKIQPAELGDSAMYLCASSFGQGGGTNTGELFFGEGSRLTVL.

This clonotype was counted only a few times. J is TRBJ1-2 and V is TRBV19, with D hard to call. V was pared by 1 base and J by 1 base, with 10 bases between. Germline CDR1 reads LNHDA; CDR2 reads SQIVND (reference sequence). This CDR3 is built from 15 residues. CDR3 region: CASSIVTGSNYGYTF. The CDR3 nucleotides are TGTGCCAGTAGTATAGTGACGGGCAGTAACTATGGCTACACCTTC.

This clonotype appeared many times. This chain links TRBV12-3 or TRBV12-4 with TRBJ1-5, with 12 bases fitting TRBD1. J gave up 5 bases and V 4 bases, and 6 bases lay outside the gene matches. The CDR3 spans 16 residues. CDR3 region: CASSSGQGAADQPQHF. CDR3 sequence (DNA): TGTGCCAGCAGTTCGGGACAGGGGGCGGCCGATCAGCCCCAGCATTTT.

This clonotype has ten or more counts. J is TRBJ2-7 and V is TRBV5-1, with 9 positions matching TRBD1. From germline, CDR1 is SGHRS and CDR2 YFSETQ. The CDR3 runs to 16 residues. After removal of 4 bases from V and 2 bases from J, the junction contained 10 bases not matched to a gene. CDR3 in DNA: TGCGCCAGCAGCACCTCCGGGGGACAGGGTACCTACGAGCAGTACTTC. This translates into CASSTSGGQGTYEQYF.

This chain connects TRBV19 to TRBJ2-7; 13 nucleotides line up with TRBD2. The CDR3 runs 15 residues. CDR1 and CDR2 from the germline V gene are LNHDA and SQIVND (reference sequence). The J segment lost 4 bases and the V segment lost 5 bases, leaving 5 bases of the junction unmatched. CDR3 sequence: CASSSGLAGDYEQYF. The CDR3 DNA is TGTGCCAGTAGTTCCGGACTAGCGGGGGATTACGAGCAGTACTTC.

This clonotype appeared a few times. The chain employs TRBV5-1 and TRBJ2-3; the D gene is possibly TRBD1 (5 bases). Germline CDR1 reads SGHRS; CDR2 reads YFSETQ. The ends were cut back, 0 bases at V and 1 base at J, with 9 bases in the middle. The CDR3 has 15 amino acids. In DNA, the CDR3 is TGCGCCAGCAGCTTGGCAGGGTTTCGCACAGATACGCAGTATTTT. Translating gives CASSLAGFRTDTQYF. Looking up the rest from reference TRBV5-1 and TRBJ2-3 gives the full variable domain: KAGVTQTPRYLIKTRGQQVTLSCSPISGHRSVSWYQQTPGQGLQFLFEYFSETQRNKGNFPGRFSGRQFSNSRSEMNVSTLELGDSALYLCASSLAGFRTDTQYFGPGTRLTVL.

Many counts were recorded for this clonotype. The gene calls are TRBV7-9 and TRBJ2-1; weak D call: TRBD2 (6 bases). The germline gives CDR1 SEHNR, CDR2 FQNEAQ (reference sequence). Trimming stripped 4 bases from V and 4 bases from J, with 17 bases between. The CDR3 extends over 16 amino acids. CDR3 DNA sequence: TGTGCCAGCAGCTCTTCTGGAGGGATTTGGTACAATGAGCAGTTCTTC. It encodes CASSSSGGIWYNEQFF. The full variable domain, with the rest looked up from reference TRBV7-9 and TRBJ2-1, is DTGVSQNPRHKITKRGQNVTFRCDPISEHNRLYWYRQTLGQGPEFLTYFQNEAQLEKSRLLSDRFSAERPKGSFSTLEIQRTEQGDSAMYLCASSSSGGIWYNEQFFGPGTRLTVL.

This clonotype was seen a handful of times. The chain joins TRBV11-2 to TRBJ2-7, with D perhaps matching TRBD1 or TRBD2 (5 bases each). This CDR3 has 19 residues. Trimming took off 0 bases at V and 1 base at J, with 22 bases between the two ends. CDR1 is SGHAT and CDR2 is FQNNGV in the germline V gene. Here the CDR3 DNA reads TGTGCCAGCAGCTTAGATGGGGCAACCTCCCCGGGGCTTTCCTACGAGCAGTACTTC. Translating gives CASSLDGATSPGLSYEQYF.

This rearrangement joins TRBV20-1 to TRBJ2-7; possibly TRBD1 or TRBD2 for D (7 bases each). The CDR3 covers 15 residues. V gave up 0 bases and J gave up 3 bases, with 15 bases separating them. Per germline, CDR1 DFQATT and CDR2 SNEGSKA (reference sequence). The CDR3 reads CSAREGGGGSYEQYF. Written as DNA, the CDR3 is TGCAGTGCTAGAGAAGGAGGGGGCGGGAGCTACGAGCAGTACTTC.

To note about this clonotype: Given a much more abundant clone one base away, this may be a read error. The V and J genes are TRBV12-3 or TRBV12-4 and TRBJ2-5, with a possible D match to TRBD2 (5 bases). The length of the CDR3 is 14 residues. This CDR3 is CAISLALQQETQYF. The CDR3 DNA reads TGTGCCATCAGTTTAGCGTTACAGCAAGAGACCCAGTACTTC.

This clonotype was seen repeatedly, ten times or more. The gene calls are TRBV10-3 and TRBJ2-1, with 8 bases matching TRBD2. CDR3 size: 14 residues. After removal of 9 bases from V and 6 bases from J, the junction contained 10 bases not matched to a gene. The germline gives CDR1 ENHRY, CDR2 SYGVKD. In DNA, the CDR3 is TGTGCCATTTCCCCGGGACTAGACTCCAATGAGCAGTTCTTC. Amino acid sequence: CAISPGLDSNEQFF.

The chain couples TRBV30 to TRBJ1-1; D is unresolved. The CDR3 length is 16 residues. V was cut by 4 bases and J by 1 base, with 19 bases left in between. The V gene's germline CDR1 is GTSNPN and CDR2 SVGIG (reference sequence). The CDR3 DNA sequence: TGTGCCTGGATCGGAGTGAGAATCTCGTCGAACACTGAAGCTTTCTTT. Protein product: CAWIGVRISSNTEAFF.

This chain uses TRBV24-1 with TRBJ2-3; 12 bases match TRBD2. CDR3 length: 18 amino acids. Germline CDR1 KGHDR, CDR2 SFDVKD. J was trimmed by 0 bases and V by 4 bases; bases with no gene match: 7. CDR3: CATSEPGLAGSSTDTQYF. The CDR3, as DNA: TGTGCCACCAGTGAGCCCGGACTAGCGGGATCCAGCACAGATACGCAGTATTTT.

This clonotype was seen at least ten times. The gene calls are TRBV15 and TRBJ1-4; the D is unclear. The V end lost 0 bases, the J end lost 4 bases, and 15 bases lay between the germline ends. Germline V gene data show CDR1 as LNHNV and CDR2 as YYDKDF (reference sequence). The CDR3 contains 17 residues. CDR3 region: CATSRDNLAGNNEKLFF. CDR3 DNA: TGTGCCACCAGCAGAGATAATTTAGCGGGGAATAATGAAAAACTGTTTTTT.